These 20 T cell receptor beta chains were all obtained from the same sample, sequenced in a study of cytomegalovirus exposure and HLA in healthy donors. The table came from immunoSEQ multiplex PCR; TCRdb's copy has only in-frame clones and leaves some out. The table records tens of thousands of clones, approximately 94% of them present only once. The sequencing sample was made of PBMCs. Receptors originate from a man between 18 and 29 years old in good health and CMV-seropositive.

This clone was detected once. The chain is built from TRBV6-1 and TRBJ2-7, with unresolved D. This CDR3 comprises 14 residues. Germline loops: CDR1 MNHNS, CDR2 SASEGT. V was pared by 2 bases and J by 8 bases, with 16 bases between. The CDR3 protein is CASSESRYRRKQYF. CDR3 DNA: TGTGCCAGCAGTGAATCTAGGTATAGGAGAAAGCAGTACTTC.

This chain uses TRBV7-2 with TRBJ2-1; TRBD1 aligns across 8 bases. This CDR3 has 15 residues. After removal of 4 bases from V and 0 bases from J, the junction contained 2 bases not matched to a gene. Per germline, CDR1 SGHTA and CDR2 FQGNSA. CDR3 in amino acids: CASSSGQGSYNEQFF. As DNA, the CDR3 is TGTGCCAGCAGCTCCGGACAGGGCTCCTACAATGAGCAGTTCTTC. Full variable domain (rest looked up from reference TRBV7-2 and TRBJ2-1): GAGVSQSPSNKVTEKGKDVELRCDPISGHTALYWYRQSLGQGLEFLIYFQGNSAPDKSGLPSDRFSAERTGGSVSTLTIQRTQQEDSAVYLCASSSGQGSYNEQFFGPGTRLTVL.

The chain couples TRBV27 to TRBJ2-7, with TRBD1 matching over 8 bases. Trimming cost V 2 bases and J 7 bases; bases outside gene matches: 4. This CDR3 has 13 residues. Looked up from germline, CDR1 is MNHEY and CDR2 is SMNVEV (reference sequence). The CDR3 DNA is TGTGCCAGCAGTTTAGGGACAGGCGGGGAGCAGTACTTC. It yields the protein CASSLGTGGEQYF.

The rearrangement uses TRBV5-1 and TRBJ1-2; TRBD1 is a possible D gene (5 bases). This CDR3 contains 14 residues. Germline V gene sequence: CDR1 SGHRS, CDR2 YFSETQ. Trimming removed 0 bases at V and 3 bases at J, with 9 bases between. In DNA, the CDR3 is TGCGCCAGCAGCTTGGAGGGGCTTGACTATGGCTACACCTTC. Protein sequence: CASSLEGLDYGYTF.

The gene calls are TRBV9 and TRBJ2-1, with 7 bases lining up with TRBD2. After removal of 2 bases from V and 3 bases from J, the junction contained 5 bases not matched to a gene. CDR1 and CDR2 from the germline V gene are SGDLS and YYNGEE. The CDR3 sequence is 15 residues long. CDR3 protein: CASSVGTTNYNEQFF. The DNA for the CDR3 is TGTGCCAGCAGCGTGGGGACTACCAACTACAATGAGCAGTTCTTC.

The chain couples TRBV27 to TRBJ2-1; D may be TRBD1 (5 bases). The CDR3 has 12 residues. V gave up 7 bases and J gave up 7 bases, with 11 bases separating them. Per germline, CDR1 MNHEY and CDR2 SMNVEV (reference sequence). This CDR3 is CASKLGVNEQFF. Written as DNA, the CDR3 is TGTGCCAGCAAGCTAGGGGTTAATGAGCAGTTCTTC.

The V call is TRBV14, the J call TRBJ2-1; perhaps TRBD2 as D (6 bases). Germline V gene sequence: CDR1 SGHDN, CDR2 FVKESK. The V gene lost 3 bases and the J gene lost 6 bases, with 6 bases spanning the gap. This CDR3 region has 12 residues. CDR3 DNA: TGTGCCAGCAGCCAGGGGGGCAATGAGCAGTTCTTC. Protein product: CASSQGGNEQFF. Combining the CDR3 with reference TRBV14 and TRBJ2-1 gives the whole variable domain EAGVTQFPSHSVIEKGQTVTLRCDPISGHDNLYWYRRVMGKEIKFLLHFVKESKQDESGMPNNRFLAERTGGTYSTLKVQPAELEDSGVYFCASSQGGNEQFFGPGTRLTVL.

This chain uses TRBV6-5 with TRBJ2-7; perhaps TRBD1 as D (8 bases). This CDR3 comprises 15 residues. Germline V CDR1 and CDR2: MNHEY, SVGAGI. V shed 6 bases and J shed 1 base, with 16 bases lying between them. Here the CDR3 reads CASRRGQGGSYEQYF. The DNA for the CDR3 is TGTGCCAGCAGGCGCGGACAGGGAGGGTCCTACGAGCAGTACTTC.

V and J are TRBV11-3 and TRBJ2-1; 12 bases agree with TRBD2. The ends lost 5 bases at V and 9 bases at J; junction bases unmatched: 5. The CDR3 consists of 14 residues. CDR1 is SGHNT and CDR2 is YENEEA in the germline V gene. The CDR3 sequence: CASSLAGGPPEQFF. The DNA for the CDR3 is TGTGCCAGCAGCCTAGCGGGGGGGCCGCCTGAGCAGTTCTTC.

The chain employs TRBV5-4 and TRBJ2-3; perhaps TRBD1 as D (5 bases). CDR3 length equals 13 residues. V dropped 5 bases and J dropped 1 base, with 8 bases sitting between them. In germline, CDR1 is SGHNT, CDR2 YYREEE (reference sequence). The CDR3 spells CASRTDRTDTQYF. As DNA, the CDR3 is TGTGCCAGCAGGACAGATCGCACAGATACGCAGTATTTT.

This CDR3 is CASSLFSVRDYGYTF. In nucleotides, the CDR3 is TGCGCCAGCAGCTTGTTTAGTGTGAGGGACTATGGCTACACCTTC. The V and J genes are TRBV5-1 and TRBJ1-2; unclear D gene. Germline V gives CDR1 SGHRS, CDR2 YFSETQ. V was shortened by 1 base and J by 3 bases, with 13 bases between the two germline ends. The CDR3 loop spans 15 amino acids.

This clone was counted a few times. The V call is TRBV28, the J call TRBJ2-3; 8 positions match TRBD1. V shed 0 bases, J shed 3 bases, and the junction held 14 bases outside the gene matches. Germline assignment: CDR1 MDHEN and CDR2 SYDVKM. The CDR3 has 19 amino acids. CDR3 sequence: CASSLWSSVGTGGTDTQYF. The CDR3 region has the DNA TGTGCCAGCAGTTTATGGTCCAGTGTGGGGACAGGAGGGACAGATACGCAGTATTTT.

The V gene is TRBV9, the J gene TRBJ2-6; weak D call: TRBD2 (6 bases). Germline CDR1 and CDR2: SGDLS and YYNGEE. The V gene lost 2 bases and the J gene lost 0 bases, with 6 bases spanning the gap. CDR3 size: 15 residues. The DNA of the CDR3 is TGTGCCAGCAGCGTCGGGGGCTCTGGGGCCAACGTCCTGACTTTC. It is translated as CASSVGGSGANVLTF. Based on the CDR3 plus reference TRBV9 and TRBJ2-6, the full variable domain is DSGVTQTPKHLITATGQRVTLRCSPRSGDLSVYWYQQSLDQGLQFLIQYYNGEERAKGNILERFSAQQFPDLHSELNLSSLELGDSALYFCASSVGGSGANVLTFGAGSRLTVL.

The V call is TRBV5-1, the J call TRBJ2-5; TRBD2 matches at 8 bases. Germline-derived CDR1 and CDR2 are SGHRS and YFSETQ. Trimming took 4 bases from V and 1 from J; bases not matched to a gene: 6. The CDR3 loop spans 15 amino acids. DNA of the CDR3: TGCGCCAGCAGCCCAGCGGGAGTGGGCCAAGAGACCCAGTACTTC. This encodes CASSPAGVGQETQYF.

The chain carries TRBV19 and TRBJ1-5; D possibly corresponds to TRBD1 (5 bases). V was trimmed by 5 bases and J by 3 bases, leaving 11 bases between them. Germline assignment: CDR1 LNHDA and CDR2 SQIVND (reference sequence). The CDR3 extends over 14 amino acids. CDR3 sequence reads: CASSDRQYNQPQHF. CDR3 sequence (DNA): TGTGCCAGTAGTGACCGACAGTACAATCAGCCCCAGCATTTT. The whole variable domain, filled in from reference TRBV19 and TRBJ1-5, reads DGGITQSPKYLFRKEGQNVTLSCEQNLNHDAMYWYRQDPGQGLRLIYYSQIVNDFQKGDIAEGYSVSREKKESFPLTVTSAQKNPTAFYLCASSDRQYNQPQHFGDGTRLSIL.

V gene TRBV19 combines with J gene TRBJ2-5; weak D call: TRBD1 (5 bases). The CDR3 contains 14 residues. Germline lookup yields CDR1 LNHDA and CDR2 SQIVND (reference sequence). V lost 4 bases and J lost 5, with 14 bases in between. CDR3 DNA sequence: TGTGCCAGTAGTAAAACAGGTCTACGGGAGACCCAGTACTTC. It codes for CASSKTGLRETQYF.

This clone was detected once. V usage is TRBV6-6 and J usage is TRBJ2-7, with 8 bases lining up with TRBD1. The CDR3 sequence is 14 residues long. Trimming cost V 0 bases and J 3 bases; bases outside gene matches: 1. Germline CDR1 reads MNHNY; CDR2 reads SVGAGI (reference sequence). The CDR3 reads CASSYSGQVYEQYF. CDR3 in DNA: TGTGCCAGCAGTTACTCGGGACAGGTCTACGAGCAGTACTTC.

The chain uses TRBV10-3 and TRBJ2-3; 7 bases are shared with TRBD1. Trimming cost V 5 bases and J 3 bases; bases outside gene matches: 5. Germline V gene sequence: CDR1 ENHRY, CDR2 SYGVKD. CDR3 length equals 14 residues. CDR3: CAISPDRATDTQYF. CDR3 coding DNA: TGTGCCATCAGTCCCGACAGGGCGACAGATACGCAGTATTTT.

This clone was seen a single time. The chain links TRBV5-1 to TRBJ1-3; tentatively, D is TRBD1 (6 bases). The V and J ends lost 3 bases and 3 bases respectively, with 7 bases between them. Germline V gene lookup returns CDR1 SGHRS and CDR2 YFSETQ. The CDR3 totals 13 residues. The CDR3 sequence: CASSSDSGNTIYF. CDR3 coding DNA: TGCGCCAGCAGCTCGGACAGTGGAAACACCATATATTTT. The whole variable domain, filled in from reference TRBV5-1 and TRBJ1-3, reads KAGVTQTPRYLIKTRGQQVTLSCSPISGHRSVSWYQQTPGQGLQFLFEYFSETQRNKGNFPGRFSGRQFSNSRSEMNVSTLELGDSALYLCASSSDSGNTIYFGEGSWLTVV.

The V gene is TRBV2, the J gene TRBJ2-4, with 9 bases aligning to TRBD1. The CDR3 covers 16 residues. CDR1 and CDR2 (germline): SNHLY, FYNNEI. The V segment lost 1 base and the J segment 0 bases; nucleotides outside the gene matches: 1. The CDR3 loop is CASSEGTGVAKNIQYF. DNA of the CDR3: TGTGCCAGCAGTGAAGGGACAGGGGTAGCCAAAAACATTCAGTACTTC.